The source of this TCR beta chain is a study of blood T cell repertoires in COVID-19. Turning to the study itself: COVID-19 samples collected from the United States, Italy and Spain covered acute and convalescent phases. Nucleic acid was either cDNA or gDNA, and it came from T cells, B-cell-depleted T cells, or PBMCs.

Original processing notes: Reference gene primer amplification yielded estimated nucleated cell counts. Measured with immunoSEQ multiplex PCR; TCRdb has only the in-frame clones, and not every one. V, J and clone size derive from that table, while D and trimming were established from the DNA sequence. The sample holds around 90,000 clones, around four fifths seen once. Per the germline V gene, CDR1 is SGHNT and CDR2 is YYREEE (reference sequence). The CDR3 sequence is 16 residues long. J lost 2 bases, V lost 4 bases, and 7 bases had no gene match. Input material: peripheral blood. The chain combines TRBV5-4 with TRBJ2-3; 10 nucleotides agree with TRBD2. The receptor's source is a woman between 65 and 79 years old with active or convalescent COVID-19. CDR3 sequence: CASSLKRGGDTDTQYF. The CDR3 DNA sequence: TGTGCCAGCAGCCTGAAGCGGGGGGGCGACACAGATACGCAGTATTTT.